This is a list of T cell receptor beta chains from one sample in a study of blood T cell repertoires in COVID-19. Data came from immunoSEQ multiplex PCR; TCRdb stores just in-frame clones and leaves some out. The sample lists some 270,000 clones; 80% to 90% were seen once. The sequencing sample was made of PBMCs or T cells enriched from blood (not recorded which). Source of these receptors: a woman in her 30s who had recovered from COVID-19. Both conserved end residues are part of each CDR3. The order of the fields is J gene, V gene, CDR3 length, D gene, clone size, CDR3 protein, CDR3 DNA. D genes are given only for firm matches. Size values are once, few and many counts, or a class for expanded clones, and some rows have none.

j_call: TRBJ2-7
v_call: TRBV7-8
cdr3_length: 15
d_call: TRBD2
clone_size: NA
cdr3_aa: CASSNKAGGSYEQYF
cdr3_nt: TGTGCCAGCAGCAACAAAGCGGGGGGCTCCTACGAGCAGTACTTC

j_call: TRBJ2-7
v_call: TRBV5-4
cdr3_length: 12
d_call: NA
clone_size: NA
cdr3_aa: CASSAHKDEQYF
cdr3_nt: TGTGCCAGCAGCGCACACAAAGACGAGCAGTACTTC

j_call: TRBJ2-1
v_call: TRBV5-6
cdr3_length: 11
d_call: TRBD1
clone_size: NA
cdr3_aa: CASTMGQTQFF
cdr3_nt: TGTGCCAGCACTATGGGACAGACCCAGTTCTTC

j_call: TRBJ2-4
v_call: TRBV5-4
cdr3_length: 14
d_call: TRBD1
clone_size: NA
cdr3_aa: CASNRQGSANIQYF
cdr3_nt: TGTGCCAGCAACCGACAGGGGTCAGCCAACATTCAGTACTTC

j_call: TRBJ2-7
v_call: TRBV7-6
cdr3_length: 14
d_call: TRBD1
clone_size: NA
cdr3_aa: CASSLGTGGEEQYF
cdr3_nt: TGTGCCAGCAGCTTGGGGACAGGGGGTGAGGAGCAGTACTTC

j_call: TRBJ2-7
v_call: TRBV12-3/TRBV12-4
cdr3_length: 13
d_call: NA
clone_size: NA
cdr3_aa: CASSLYPTYEQYF
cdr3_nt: TGTGCCAGCAGTTTATACCCCACTTACGAGCAGTACTTC

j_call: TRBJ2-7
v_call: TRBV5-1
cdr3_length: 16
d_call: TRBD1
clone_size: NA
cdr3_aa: CASSLRPRTGIHEQYF
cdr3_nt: TGCGCCAGCAGCTTAAGACCCCGGACAGGGATCCACGAGCAGTACTTC

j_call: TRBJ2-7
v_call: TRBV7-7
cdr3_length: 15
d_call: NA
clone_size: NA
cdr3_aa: CASSLREAPGEEQYF
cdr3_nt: TGTGCCAGCAGCTTACGAGAGGCCCCCGGGGAGGAGCAGTACTTC

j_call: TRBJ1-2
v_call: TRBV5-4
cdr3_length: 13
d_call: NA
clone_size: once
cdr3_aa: CASSSRDTDGYTF
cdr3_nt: TGTGCCAGCAGCTCAAGGGACACCGATGGCTACACCTTC

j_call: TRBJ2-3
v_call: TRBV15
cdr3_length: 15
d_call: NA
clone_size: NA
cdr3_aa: CATSRDPQGADTQYF
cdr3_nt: TGTGCCACCAGCAGAGATCCACAGGGAGCAGATACGCAGTATTTT

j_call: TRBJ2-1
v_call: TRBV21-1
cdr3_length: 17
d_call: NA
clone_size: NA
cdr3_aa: CASSKAYGSYPYNEQFF
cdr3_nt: TGTGCCAGCAGCAAAGCGTACGGGAGTTACCCCTACAATGAGCAGTTCTTC

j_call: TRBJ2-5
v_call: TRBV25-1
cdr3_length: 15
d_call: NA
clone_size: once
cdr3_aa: CASSEYKGPRETQYF
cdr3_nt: TGTGCCAGCAGTGAATATAAGGGGCCTAGGGAGACCCAGTACTTC

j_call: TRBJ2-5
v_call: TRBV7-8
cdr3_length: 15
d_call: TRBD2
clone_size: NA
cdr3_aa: CASRQRDYPQETQYF
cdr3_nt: TGTGCCAGCAGACAACGGGACTACCCCCAGGAGACCCAGTACTTC

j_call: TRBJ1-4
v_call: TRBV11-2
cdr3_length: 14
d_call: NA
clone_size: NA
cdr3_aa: CASSSRQYNKKLFF
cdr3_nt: TGTGCCAGCAGCTCCCGACAGTACAATAAGAAACTGTTTTTT

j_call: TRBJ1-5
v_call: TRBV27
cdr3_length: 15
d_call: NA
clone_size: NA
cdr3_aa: CASSKTGTSNQPQHF
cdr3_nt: TGTGCCAGCAGTAAAACCGGGACAAGTAATCAGCCCCAGCATTTT

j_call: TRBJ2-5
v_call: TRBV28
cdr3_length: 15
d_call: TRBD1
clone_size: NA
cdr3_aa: CASTADRDDQETQYF
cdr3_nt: TGTGCCAGCACTGCGGACAGGGACGACCAAGAGACCCAGTACTTC

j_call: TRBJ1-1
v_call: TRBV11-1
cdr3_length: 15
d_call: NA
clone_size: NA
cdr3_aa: CASSPGRTTNTEAFF
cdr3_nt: TGTGCCAGCAGCCCAGGGCGCACAACAAACACTGAAGCTTTCTTT

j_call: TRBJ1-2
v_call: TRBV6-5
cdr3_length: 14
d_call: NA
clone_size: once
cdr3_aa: CASRRDLGLYGYTF
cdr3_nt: TGTGCCAGCAGGCGGGACTTGGGATTATATGGCTACACCTTC

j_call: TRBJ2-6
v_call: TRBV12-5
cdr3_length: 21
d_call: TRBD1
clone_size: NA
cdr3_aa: CAMRIPGQGESLNSGANVLTF
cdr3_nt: TGTGCTATGCGGATACCGGGACAGGGGGAGAGCCTTAACTCTGGGGCCAACGTCCTGACTTTC

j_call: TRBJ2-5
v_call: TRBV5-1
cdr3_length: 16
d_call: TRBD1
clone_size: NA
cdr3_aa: CASSYINTGVGETQYF
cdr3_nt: TGCGCCAGCAGCTATATCAACACAGGGGTCGGGGAGACCCAGTACTTC

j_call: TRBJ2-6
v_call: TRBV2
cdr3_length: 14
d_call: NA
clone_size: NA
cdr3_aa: CASSVLPGANVLTF
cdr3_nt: TGTGCCAGCAGTGTTCTTCCTGGGGCCAACGTCCTGACTTTC

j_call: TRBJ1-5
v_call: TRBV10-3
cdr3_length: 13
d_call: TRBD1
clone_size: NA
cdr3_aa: CASGTGEGQPQHF
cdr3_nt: TGTGCCAGTGGGACAGGGGAAGGTCAGCCCCAGCATTTT

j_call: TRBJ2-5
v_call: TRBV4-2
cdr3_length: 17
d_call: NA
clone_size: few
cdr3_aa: CASSQGGGAAYQETQYF
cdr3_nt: TGTGCCAGCAGCCAAGGAGGAGGGGCGGCTTACCAAGAGACCCAGTACTTC

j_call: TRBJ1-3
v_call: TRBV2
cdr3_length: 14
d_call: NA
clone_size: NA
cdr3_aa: CASSSEWEGNTIYF
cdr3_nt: TGTGCCAGCAGTTCCGAATGGGAGGGAAACACCATATATTTT

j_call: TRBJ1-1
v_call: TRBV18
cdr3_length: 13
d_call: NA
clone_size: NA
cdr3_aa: CASSPGLLGEAFF
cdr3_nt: TGTGCCAGCTCACCGGGCCTTTTAGGTGAAGCTTTCTTT

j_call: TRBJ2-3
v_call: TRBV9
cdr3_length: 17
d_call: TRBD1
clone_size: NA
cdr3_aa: CASSVVGGTGGTDTQYF
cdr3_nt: TGTGCCAGCAGCGTAGTGGGGGGGACAGGGGGCACAGATACGCAGTATTTT

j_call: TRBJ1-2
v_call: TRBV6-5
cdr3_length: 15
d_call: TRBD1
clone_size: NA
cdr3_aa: CASRTGEYTNYGYTF
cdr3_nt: TGTGCCAGCAGGACAGGGGAATATACTAACTATGGCTACACCTTC

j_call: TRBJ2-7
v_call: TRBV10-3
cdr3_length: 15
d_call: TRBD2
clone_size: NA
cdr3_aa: CAISESSGGLGEQYF
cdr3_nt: TGTGCCATCAGTGAATCCTCGGGGGGATTAGGAGAGCAGTACTTC

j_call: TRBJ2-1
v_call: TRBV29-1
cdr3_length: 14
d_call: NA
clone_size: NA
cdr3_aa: CSVAVRSRGNEQFF
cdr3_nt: TGCAGCGTCGCCGTACGGTCGAGGGGGAATGAGCAGTTCTTC

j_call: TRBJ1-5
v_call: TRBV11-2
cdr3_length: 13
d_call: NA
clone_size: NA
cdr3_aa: CASSRTSNQPQHF
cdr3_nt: TGTGCCAGCAGCAGGACAAGCAATCAGCCCCAGCATTTT

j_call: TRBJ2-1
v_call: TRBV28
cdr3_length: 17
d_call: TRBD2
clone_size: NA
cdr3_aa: CASSYLAGAKSYNEQFF
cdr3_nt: TGTGCCAGCAGTTATCTAGCGGGAGCCAAGTCCTACAATGAGCAGTTCTTC

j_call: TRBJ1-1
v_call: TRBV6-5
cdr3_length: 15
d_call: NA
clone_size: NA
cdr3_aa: CASSYSTDMNTEAFF
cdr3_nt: TGTGCCAGCAGTTACTCGACAGATATGAACACTGAAGCTTTCTTT

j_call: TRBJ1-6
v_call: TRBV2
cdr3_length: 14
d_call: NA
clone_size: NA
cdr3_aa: CASSEWRYNSPLHF
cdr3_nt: TGTGCCAGCAGTGAATGGCGGTATAATTCACCCCTCCACTTT

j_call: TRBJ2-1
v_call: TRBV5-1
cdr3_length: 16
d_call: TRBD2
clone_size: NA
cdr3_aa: CASSHLTSGRWDEQFF
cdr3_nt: TGCGCCAGCAGCCACCTGACTAGCGGGAGATGGGATGAGCAGTTCTTC

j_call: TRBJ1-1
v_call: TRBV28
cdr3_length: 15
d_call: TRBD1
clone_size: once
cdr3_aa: CASSDRGNMNTEAFF
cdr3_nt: TGTGCCAGCTCGGACAGGGGCAACATGAACACTGAAGCTTTCTTT

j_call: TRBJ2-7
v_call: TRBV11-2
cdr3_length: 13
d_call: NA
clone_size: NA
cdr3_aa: CASSLDPGDEQYF
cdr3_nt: TGTGCCAGCAGCTTAGATCCGGGGGACGAGCAGTACTTC

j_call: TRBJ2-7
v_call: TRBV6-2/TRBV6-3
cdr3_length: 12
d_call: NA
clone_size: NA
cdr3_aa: CASSSDSYEQYF
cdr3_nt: TGTGCCAGCAGTTCGGACAGCTACGAGCAGTACTTC

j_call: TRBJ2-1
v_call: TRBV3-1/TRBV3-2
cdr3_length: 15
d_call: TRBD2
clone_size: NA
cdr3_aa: CASSHSRGGYNEQFF
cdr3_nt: TGTGCCAGCAGCCATAGCCGGGGGGGGTACAATGAGCAGTTCTTC

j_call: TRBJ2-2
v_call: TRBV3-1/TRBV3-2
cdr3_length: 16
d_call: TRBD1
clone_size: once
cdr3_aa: CASSQSDRGDTGELFF
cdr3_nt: TGTGCCAGCAGCCAATCGGACAGGGGTGACACCGGGGAGCTGTTTTTT

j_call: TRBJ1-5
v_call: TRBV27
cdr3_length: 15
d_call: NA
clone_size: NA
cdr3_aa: CASSLSLTGNQPQHF
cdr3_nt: TGTGCCAGCAGTTTAAGCCTTACCGGCAATCAGCCCCAGCATTTT

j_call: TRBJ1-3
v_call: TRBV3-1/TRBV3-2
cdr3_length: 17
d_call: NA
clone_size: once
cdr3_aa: CASSQVEGDNSGNTIYF
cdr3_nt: TGTGCCAGCAGCCAAGTCGAAGGGGATAACTCTGGAAACACCATATATTTT

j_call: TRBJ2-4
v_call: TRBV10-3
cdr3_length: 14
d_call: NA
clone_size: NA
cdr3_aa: CAISDQGAKNIQYF
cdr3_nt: TGTGCCATCAGTGACCAGGGGGCCAAAAACATTCAGTACTTC